A single sample gave rise to the 32 T cell receptor beta chains below, sequenced in a study of regulatory T cells in long-lasting Graves disease. Time point: newly diagnosed GD, antithyroid drugs for less than 3 months. Following extraction of RNA from PBMCs, that RNA was used to make the TCR library. In building TCR beta libraries, iRepertoire HTBI primers were used together with Arm-PCR of CDR3 regions. From the multiplex PCR reads, TCRdb called clonotypes with MiXCR, one entry per CDR3 protein. The sample has about 450,000 distinct CDR3 sequences; 12% to 15% are singletons. The same sample was also used in a study of T cells in Graves' hyperthyroidism and ophthalmopathy.

The input for sequencing was peripheral blood mononuclear cells (PBMCs), taken at new diagnosis, from a patient treated with antithyroid drugs. Receptors originate from a woman aged 45-65 years with Graves disease.

Many counts were recorded for this clonotype. A read error may produce the germline difference seen at one junction end. The chain carries TRBV7-7 and TRBJ2-1; unclear D gene. The germline V gene has CDR1 SSHAT and CDR2 FNYEAQ (reference sequence). The CDR3 is 16 residues long. CDR3 nucleotide sequence: TGTGCTAGCAGCTTTGGGTTCTCGGCGGAATACAATGAGCAGTTCTTC. Translating it yields CASSFGFSAEYNEQFF.

This clonotype was detected many times. The genes are TRBV12-3 or TRBV12-4 and TRBJ2-2; 11 bases line up with TRBD2. CDR3 length: 16 amino acids. V was pared by 6 bases and J by 0 bases, with 3 bases of the junction left unmatched. The CDR3 sequence: CASRRGLAANTGELFF. The CDR3 nucleotides read TGTGCCAGCAGACGGGGACTAGCGGCGAACACCGGGGAGCTGTTTTTT.

A few counts support this clonotype. J is TRBJ1-3 and V is TRBV2; no firm D call. Germline CDR1 and CDR2: SNHLY and FYNNEI. The germline V and J ends were trimmed by 7 bases and 0 bases, with 10 bases remaining between them. This CDR3 has 14 amino acids. CDR3 sequence (DNA): TGTGCCAGCATCCAGAGTCTCTCTGGAAACACCATATATTTT. Its translation: CASIQSLSGNTIYF.

The chain employs TRBV9 and TRBJ1-2; D is ambiguous. Germline values: CDR1 SGDLS, CDR2 YYNGEE. Trimming cost V 2 bases and J 0 bases, with 11 bases left between them. The CDR3 sequence is 15 residues long. The CDR3 is CASSVGTATNYGYTF. CDR3 sequence (DNA): TGTGCCAGCAGCGTGGGAACAGCTACTAACTATGGCTACACCTTC.

The chain joins TRBV7-9 to TRBJ2-1, with D hard to call. V was clipped by 3 bases and J by 7 bases, with 10 bases between them. Germline CDR1 reads SEHNR; CDR2 reads FQNEAQ (reference sequence). The CDR3 loop spans 13 amino acids. The CDR3 DNA reads TGTGCCAGCAGCTTCCGGACCCTTAATGAGCAGTTCTTC. Translating it yields CASSFRTLNEQFF.

This clonotype has a count of ten or more. The chain is built from TRBV5-6 and TRBJ2-5, with no clear D. The CDR3 is 12 residues long. The V and J ends lost 1 base and 2 bases respectively, with 3 bases between them. CDR1 and CDR2 from the germline V gene are SGHDT and YYEEEE. The CDR3 DNA reads TGTGCCAGCAGCTTGCAGCAAGAGACCCAGTACTTC. Encoded protein: CASSLQQETQYF. The full variable domain, completed using reference TRBV5-6 and TRBJ2-5, is DAGVTQSPTHLIKTRGQQVTLRCSPKSGHDTVSWYQQALGQGPQFIFQYYEEEERQRGNFPDRFSGHQFPNYSSELNVNALLLGDSALYLCASSLQQETQYFGPGTRLLVL.

This clonotype was seen more than once but under ten times. This chain joins TRBV9 and TRBJ2-7; D call uncertain. The V end was cut by 4 bases, the J end by 0 bases, with 11 bases between. The CDR3 extends over 14 amino acids. CDR1 SGDLS and CDR2 YYNGEE come from the germline V gene. The chain's CDR3 is CASSPDPGSYEQYF. CDR3 in DNA: TGTGCCAGCAGCCCGGACCCCGGCTCCTACGAGCAGTACTTC.

This clonotype appeared a few times. The J gene is TRBJ2-5, the V gene TRBV4-1, with 11 positions matching TRBD2. CDR3 length: 16 amino acids. Germline V lookup: CDR1 MGHRA, CDR2 YSYEKL. Trimming removed 2 bases from V and 5 bases from J; junction bases left unmatched: 7. The CDR3 DNA is TGCGCCAGCAGCCAACCACTAGCGGGAGTGTTGGAGACCCAGTACTTC. Amino acid sequence: CASSQPLAGVLETQYF.

This clonotype was detected ten times or more. The V call is TRBV6-2 or TRBV6-3, the J call TRBJ2-1; D ambiguous. The germline gives CDR1 MNHEY, CDR2 SVGEGT. The CDR3 is 12 residues long. With 5 bases removed from V and 4 bases from J, the gap between germline ends came to 6 bases. The CDR3 DNA sequence: TGTGCCAGCAGTCACCGATACAATGAGCAGTTCTTC. Translation: CASSHRYNEQFF.

The rearrangement uses TRBV5-4 and TRBJ1-1; D is ambiguous. CDR3 length equals 13 residues. Germline loops: CDR1 SGHNT, CDR2 YYREEE (reference sequence). Trimming shortened V by 0 bases and J by 11 bases, and 14 bases separated the two germline ends. The CDR3 here is CASSLASGKGAFF. DNA of the CDR3: TGTGCCAGCAGCTTGGCCAGCGGTAAAGGGGCTTTCTTT.

The chain is built from TRBV6-1 and TRBJ2-1; 8 bases fit TRBD2. Germline assignment: CDR1 MNHNS and CDR2 SASEGT. The V gene end was trimmed by 6 bases and the J gene end by 4 bases; junction bases not matched to a gene: 5. The CDR3 is made up of 14 amino acids. The CDR3: CASRSIAGYNEQFF. The CDR3 DNA sequence: TGTGCCAGCAGGTCGATAGCGGGATACAATGAGCAGTTCTTC.

This clonotype was observed a handful of times. This chain links TRBV7-2 with TRBJ2-1; D gene uncertain. This CDR3 is built from 12 residues. Trimming took 1 base from V and 8 from J, leaving 6 bases between them. Germline values: CDR1 SGHTA, CDR2 FQGNSA. The CDR3 bases are TGTGCCAGCAGCTTAGTGTCGTATGAGCAGTTCTTC. Translated: CASSLVSYEQFF.

This clonotype was observed a few times. Its ends do not fully match the called genes, so a read error is possible. The chain carries TRBV5-1 and TRBJ2-5; D ambiguous. CDR1 SGHRS and CDR2 YFSETQ come from the germline V gene. This CDR3 contains 12 residues. The DNA of the CDR3 is TGCGCCAGCGGCTTGGAGTTCGAGACCCAGTACTTC. It yields the protein CASGLEFETQYF.

The chain joins TRBV20-1 to TRBJ2-7; the D call may be TRBD1 or TRBD2 (7 bases each). This CDR3 has 14 amino acids. The V end lost 4 bases, the J end lost 3 bases, and 16 bases lay between the germline ends. Germline assignment: CDR1 DFQATT and CDR2 SNEGSKA (reference sequence). Written as DNA, the CDR3 is TGCAGTGCTACAGGGGGAGGGCCTATCTACGAGCAGTACTTC. It yields the protein CSATGGGPIYEQYF.

This clonotype was seen only a few times. The CDR3 coding sequence is TGTGCCAGCAGTTTGACACACATTGGGGGCTCGGGCACAGATACGCAGTATTTT. Amino acids: CASSLTHIGGSGTDTQYF. J is TRBJ2-3 and V is TRBV28, with a tentative D call TRBD1 (6 bases). The germline V and J ends were trimmed by 3 bases and 1 base, with 20 bases remaining between them. The CDR3 consists of 18 residues. Germline V gene data show CDR1 as MDHEN and CDR2 as SYDVKM.

This clonotype turned up a few times. The chain couples TRBV7-3 to TRBJ2-7, with TRBD2 identical over 11 bases. Germline CDR1 is SGHTA and CDR2 is FQGTGA. Losses at the gene ends were 4 bases for V and 0 bases for J; bases not matched to a gene: 5. The CDR3 is made up of 16 amino acids. The CDR3 region has the DNA TGTGCCAGCAGCTGTATAGCGGGAGGGCCCTCCTACGAGCAGTACTTC. Residues: CASSCIAGGPSYEQYF.

This clonotype was picked up many times. The CDR3 reads CSARDLQGAAGYTF. CDR3 DNA: TGCAGTGCTAGAGATTTACAGGGGGCTGCTGGCTACACCTTC. The J gene is TRBJ1-2, the V gene TRBV20-1; TRBD1 matches 9 bases. Trimming cost V 0 bases and J 7 bases; bases outside gene matches: 6. This CDR3 has 14 residues. Germline CDR1 reads DFQATT; CDR2 reads SNEGSKA (reference sequence).

This chain links TRBV27 with TRBJ2-3, with 14 bases that match TRBD2. CDR3 size: 15 residues. Germline loops: CDR1 MNHEY, CDR2 SMNVEV (reference sequence). The trim removed 4 bases at V and 9 bases at J, leaving 6 bases unmatched. As DNA, the CDR3 is TGTGCCAGCAGTTCCGGGACTAGCGGGAGAGGGACGCAGTATTTT. As protein: CASSSGTSGRGTQYF.

V usage is TRBV19 and J usage is TRBJ2-2; a weak D match, TRBD1 (6 bases). CDR1 LNHDA and CDR2 SQIVND come from the germline V gene (reference sequence). The length of the CDR3 is 14 residues. V was pared by 4 bases and J by 6 bases, with 12 bases between. The CDR3 region has the DNA TGTGCCAGTAGTAGATCCGGGACATCCGGGGAGCTGTTTTTT. Encoded protein: CASSRSGTSGELFF.

This clonotype has a count of ten or more. The V and J genes are TRBV20-1 and TRBJ2-7; 8 bases are shared with TRBD2. The CDR3 covers 16 residues. The V gene end was trimmed by 0 bases and the J gene end by 1 base; junction bases not matched to a gene: 8. Germline lookup yields CDR1 DFQATT and CDR2 SNEGSKA (reference sequence). CDR3 coding DNA: TGCAGTGCTAGAGATGAGAGCGGGGGTTCTTCCTACGAGCAGTACTTC. This sequence encodes CSARDESGGSSYEQYF.

Only a few counts were recorded for this clonotype. The CDR3 sequence is CAWTIAGAGGPDTQYF. The CDR3 region has the DNA TGTGCCTGGACCATCGCAGGGGCGGGAGGTCCAGATACGCAGTATTTT. The chain is built from TRBV30 and TRBJ2-3; TRBD2 aligns across 8 bases. The CDR3 runs 16 residues. The J segment lost 4 bases and the V segment lost 4 bases, leaving 13 bases of the junction unmatched. Germline CDR1 is GTSNPN and CDR2 is SVGIG (reference sequence).

In its sample, this clonotype was seen many times. The CDR3 DNA is TGTGCTAGTGGTTTGGTACAGGGATCGTGGCAGGGGCGGACCGGGGAGCTGTTTTTT. It yields the protein CASGLVQGSWQGRTGELFF. This chain joins TRBV12-5 and TRBJ2-2; D might be TRBD1 (6 bases). The CDR3 runs to 19 residues. Trimming removed 0 bases from V and 5 bases from J, with 22 bases in between. CDR1 and CDR2 (germline): LGHNT, FRNRAP.

This clonotype was counted ten times or more. V is TRBV28 and J is TRBJ1-4, with a weak D call TRBD1 (6 bases). The V end was cut by 6 bases, the J end by 6 bases, with 11 bases between. Germline assignment: CDR1 MDHEN and CDR2 SYDVKM. The CDR3 has 13 residues. As DNA, the CDR3 is TGTGCCAGCAGAAGGACAGTGGATGAAAAACTGTTTTTT. As protein: CASRRTVDEKLFF.

Details on this clonotype: A much more abundant neighbour one base away suggests this may be a read error. The V gene is TRBV2, the J gene TRBJ1-2, with D hard to call. The germline V gene has CDR1 SNHLY and CDR2 FYNNEI. The CDR3 is 13 residues long. CDR3 sequence reads: CASSEGWHYSYTF. The CDR3 region has the DNA TGTGCCAGCAGTGAGGGGTGGCACTATAGCTACACCTTC.

In this sample, this clonotype turned up a few times. The V call is TRBV28, the J call TRBJ2-1; D is perhaps TRBD2 (5 bases). V was trimmed by 3 bases and J by 4 bases, leaving 16 bases between them. The germline gives CDR1 MDHEN, CDR2 SYDVKM. The CDR3 totals 16 residues. CDR3 coding DNA: TGTGCCAGCAGTTTTGTCACGGGAATGGTTTACAATGAGCAGTTCTTC. Encoded protein: CASSFVTGMVYNEQFF.

This clonotype has only a few counts. V is TRBV20-1 and J is TRBJ2-7; 9 nucleotides line up with TRBD2. From germline, CDR1 is DFQATT and CDR2 SNEGSKA (reference sequence). This CDR3 is 12 amino acids long. The J segment lost 2 bases and the V segment lost 6 bases, leaving 2 bases of the junction unmatched. The CDR3 is CSASSGAYEQYF. The CDR3 nucleotides are TGCAGTGCCTCTAGCGGGGCCTACGAGCAGTACTTC.

This clonotype was found a few times. This may be a read error: a much more frequent sequence differs by one nucleotide. This chain connects TRBV28 to TRBJ2-1; 9 nucleotides agree with TRBD2. Per germline, CDR1 MDHEN and CDR2 SYDVKM. The CDR3 has 15 amino acids. After removal of 7 bases from V and 6 bases from J, the junction contained 10 bases not matched to a gene. In nucleotides, the CDR3 is TGTGCCAGCAACAGTTTGACTAGCGGAATCAATGAGCAGTTCTTC. Amino acid sequence: CASNSLTSGINEQFF.

This clonotype occurred a few times. The V and J genes are TRBV19 and TRBJ2-2; D perhaps matches TRBD2 (6 bases). V lost 5 bases and J lost 5, with 21 bases in between. The length of the CDR3 is 17 residues. CDR1 is LNHDA, CDR2 SQIVND, per germline (reference sequence). The CDR3 bases are TGTGCCAGTAGTCCCCCGGGACTGGGGGTAGGGACCGGGGAGCTGTTTTTT. Its protein is CASSPPGLGVGTGELFF.

This clonotype was observed many times. The rearrangement uses TRBV2 and TRBJ2-7; D gene unclear. The CDR3 spans 14 residues. Trimming pared 7 bases from V and 0 bases from J, leaving 13 bases between. The germline CDR1 and CDR2 sequences are SNHLY and FYNNEI. CDR3 in amino acids: CASTETQDSYEQYF. The DNA for the CDR3 is TGTGCCAGCACCGAAACTCAGGACTCCTACGAGCAGTACTTC.

The V gene is TRBV7-2, the J gene TRBJ2-3; 8 positions agree with TRBD2. Germline V gene data show CDR1 as SGHTA and CDR2 as FQGNSA. Unmatched junction bases numbered 9, after V lost 6 bases and J lost 4 bases. The CDR3 consists of 15 residues. Here the CDR3 DNA reads TGTGCCAGCAGTCGTAGCGGGACTCCCCCAGATACGCAGTATTTT. Translated: CASSRSGTPPDTQYF.

The CDR3 reads CSAREHSGRGNEQFF. CDR3 DNA: TGCAGTGCTAGAGAACATAGCGGGAGGGGGAATGAGCAGTTCTTC. The chain employs TRBV20-1 and TRBJ2-1; TRBD2 aligns across 11 bases. V lost 0 bases, J lost 7 bases, and 5 bases stayed unmatched. Per germline, CDR1 DFQATT and CDR2 SNEGSKA (reference sequence). The CDR3 is 15 amino acids.

This clonotype was counted at least ten times. The chain employs TRBV9 and TRBJ1-1, with D unclear. The V end was cut by 0 bases, the J end by 3 bases, with 9 bases between. From germline, CDR1 is SGDLS and CDR2 YYNGEE. This CDR3 contains 14 residues. The CDR3 sequence is CASSVDPLHTEAFF. CDR3 sequence (DNA): TGTGCCAGCAGCGTAGACCCCCTTCACACTGAAGCTTTCTTT.